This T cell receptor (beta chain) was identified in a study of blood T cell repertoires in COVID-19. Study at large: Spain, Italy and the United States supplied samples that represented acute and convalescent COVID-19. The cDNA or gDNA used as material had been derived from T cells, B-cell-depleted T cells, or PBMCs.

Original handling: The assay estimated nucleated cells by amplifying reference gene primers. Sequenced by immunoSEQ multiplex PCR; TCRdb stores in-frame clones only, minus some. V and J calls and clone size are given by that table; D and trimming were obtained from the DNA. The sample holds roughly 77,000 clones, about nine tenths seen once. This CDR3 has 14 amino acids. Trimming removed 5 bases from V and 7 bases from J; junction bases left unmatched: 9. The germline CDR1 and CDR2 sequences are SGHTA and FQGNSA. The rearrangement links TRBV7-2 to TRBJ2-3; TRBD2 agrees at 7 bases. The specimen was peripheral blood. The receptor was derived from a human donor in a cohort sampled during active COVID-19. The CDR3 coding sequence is TGTGCCAGCAGCATCTCGACTAGCATACATACGCAGTATTTT. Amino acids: CASSISTSIHTQYF.